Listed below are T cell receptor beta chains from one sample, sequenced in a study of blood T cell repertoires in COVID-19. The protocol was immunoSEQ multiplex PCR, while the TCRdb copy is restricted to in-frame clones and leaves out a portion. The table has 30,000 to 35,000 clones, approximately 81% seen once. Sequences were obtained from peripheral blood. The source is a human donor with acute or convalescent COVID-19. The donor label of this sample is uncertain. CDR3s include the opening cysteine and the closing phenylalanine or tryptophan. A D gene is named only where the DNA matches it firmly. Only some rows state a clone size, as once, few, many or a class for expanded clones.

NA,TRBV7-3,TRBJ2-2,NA,CASSLQQNTGELFF,TGTGCCAGCAGCTTACAACAGAACACCGGGGAGCTGTTTTTT
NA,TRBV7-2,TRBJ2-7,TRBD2,CASSLTGLAVSYEQYF,TGTGCCAGCAGCCTAACGGGACTAGCGGTCTCCTACGAGCAGTACTTC
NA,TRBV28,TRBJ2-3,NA,CASSSQFEQGFTDTQYF,TGTGCCAGCAGTTCACAATTTGAGCAGGGCTTCACAGATACGCAGTATTTT
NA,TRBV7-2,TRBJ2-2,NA,CASSPWGGLNTGELFF,TGTGCCAGCAGCCCCTGGGGGGGCTTGAATACCGGGGAGCTGTTTTTT
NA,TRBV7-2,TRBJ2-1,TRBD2,CASSSGLAGVNEQFF,TGTGCCAGCAGCTCAGGACTAGCGGGAGTAAATGAGCAGTTCTTC
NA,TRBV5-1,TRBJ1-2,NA,CASSLTGEAYGYTF,TGCGCCAGCAGCTTGACGGGAGAGGCCTATGGCTACACCTTC
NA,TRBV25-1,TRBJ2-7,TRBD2,CASREAYEQYF,TGTGCCAGTCGGGAGGCCTACGAGCAGTACTTC
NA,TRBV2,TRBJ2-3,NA,CASSEGPLDTQYF,TGTGCCAGCAGTGAGGGCCCTCTGGATACGCAGTATTTT
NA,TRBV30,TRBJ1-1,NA,CAWNLRRGTEAFF,TGTGCCTGGAATCTCCGAAGGGGAACTGAAGCTTTCTTT
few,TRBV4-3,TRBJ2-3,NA,CASSQDARVDTQYF,TGCGCCAGCAGCCAAGATGCGAGGGTGGATACGCAGTATTTT
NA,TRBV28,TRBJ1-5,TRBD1,CASKTPGGHQPQHF,TGTGCCAGCAAAACACCAGGGGGGCATCAGCCCCAGCATTTT
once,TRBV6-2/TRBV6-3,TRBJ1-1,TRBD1,CASSSPTGGSNTEAFF,TGTGCCAGCAGTTCCCCCACAGGGGGTTCGAACACTGAAGCTTTCTTT
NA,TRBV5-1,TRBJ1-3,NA,CASSSTAQGQAGNTIYF,TGCGCCAGCAGCTCGACTGCCCAAGGACAAGCTGGAAACACCATATATTTT
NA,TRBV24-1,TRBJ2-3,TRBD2,CATSAAGGDTQYF,TGTGCCACCAGTGCAGCGGGGGGTGATACGCAGTATTTT
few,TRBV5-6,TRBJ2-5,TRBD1,CASSLGTGKTQYF,TGTGCCAGCAGCTTGGGGACAGGAAAGACCCAGTACTTC
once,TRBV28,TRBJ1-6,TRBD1,CAGMGQSNSPLHF,TGTGCCGGAATGGGACAGTCCAATTCACCCCTCCACTTT
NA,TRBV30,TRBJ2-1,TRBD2,CAWEGLAGEEQFF,TGTGCCTGGGAGGGACTAGCGGGAGAGGAGCAGTTCTTC
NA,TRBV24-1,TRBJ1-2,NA,CATSDFGVSGYTF,TGTGCCACCAGTGATTTCGGGGTCTCTGGCTACACCTTC
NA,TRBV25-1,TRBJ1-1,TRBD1,CASSESGGVSAEAFF,TGTGCCAGCAGTGAATCAGGGGGTGTTAGCGCTGAAGCTTTCTTT
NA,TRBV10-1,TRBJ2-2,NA,CASSGGPGELFF,TGCGCCAGCAGTGGGGGGCCCGGGGAGCTGTTTTTT
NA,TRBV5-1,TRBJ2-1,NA,CASSLDPPLGDNEQFF,TGCGCCAGCAGCTTGGACCCGCCCCTAGGGGACAATGAGCAGTTCTTC
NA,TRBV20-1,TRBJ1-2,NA,CSASAANYGYTF,TGCAGTGCTAGTGCAGCTAACTATGGCTACACCTTC
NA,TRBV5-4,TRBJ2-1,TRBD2,CASSPPPGLVGNEQFF,TGTGCCAGCAGCCCCCCCCCGGGACTAGTGGGCAATGAGCAGTTCTTC
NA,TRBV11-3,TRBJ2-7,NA,CASSSPGVDEQYF,TGTGCCAGCAGCTCCCCCGGTGTCGACGAGCAGTACTTC
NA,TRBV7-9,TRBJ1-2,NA,CASSLELDFPNYGYTF,TGTGCCAGCAGCTTAGAACTCGACTTTCCCAACTATGGCTACACCTTC
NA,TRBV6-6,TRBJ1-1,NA,CASSSPTHTNTEAFF,TGTGCCAGCAGTTCCCCGACACACACGAACACTGAAGCTTTCTTT
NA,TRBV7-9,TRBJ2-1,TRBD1,CASRGQGFEQFF,TGTGCCAGCAGAGGACAGGGGTTTGAGCAGTTCTTC
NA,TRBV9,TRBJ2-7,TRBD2,CASSVGLAYTYEQYF,TGTGCCAGCAGCGTAGGACTAGCGTATACCTACGAGCAGTACTTC